This TCR beta chain was sequenced in a study of T cells after yellow fever vaccination. Study results and limitations: Most primary-vaccination clones reappeared after the booster (approximately 95% CD4, 88% CD8).

As for this clonotype: Its antigen is as yet unknown.

Via MiXCR, TCRdb re-called the 5' RACE reads, giving one row per CDR3 protein. The data hold 300,000 to 400,000 distinct CDR3 sequences, with roughly 8.7% observed a single time. The sequences come from PBMCs, collected on the day of the first yellow fever vaccination. The origin of this receptor is a man aged 18 to 30 who received the YFV17D yellow fever vaccine.

The CDR3 spells CASRDSGTNNEQFF. CDR3 in DNA: TGCGCCAGCCGAGACAGCGGGACGAACAATGAGCAGTTCTTC. The chain has TRBV5-1 and TRBJ2-1; 7 bases agree with TRBD2. Trimming took 7 bases from V and 5 from J; bases not matched to a gene: 9. Germline V gene sequence: CDR1 SGHRS, CDR2 YFSETQ. The length of the CDR3 is 14 residues.